A single sample is the source of the 30 T cell receptor beta chains below, sequenced in a study of blood T cell repertoires in COVID-19 (dated by TCRdb to between 2020 and 2021). Library prep was done by the immunoSEQ multiplex PCR assay. TCRdb took this table from immuneACCESS and kept in-frame rearrangements with V and J called. Such tables lack part of the clones; where checked against another copy, unresolved V genes explain under half of the gap, and the rest is unexplained. The sample includes roughly 250,000 clones, with 83% observed a single time. The ten largest clones represent roughly 5% of the sample. The sequenced sample consisted of peripheral blood. All receptors derive from a human donor in a cohort sampled during active COVID-19.

This rearrangement joins TRBV20-1 to TRBJ2-7, with D maybe TRBD2 (5 bases). The CDR3 has 11 residues. Germline CDR1 reads DFQATT; CDR2 reads SNEGSKA (reference sequence). V was pared by 7 bases and J by 5 bases, with 12 bases between. The CDR3 DNA is TGCAGTGGTACGGGGATCAACGAGCAGTACTTC. The encoded protein is CSGTGINEQYF.

This chain links TRBV10-3 with TRBJ1-3, with a tentative D call TRBD1 (6 bases). This CDR3 is built from 14 residues. Looked up from germline, CDR1 is ENHRY and CDR2 is SYGVKD. The V end lost 11 bases, the J end lost 2 bases, and 16 bases lay between the germline ends. The CDR3 nucleotides read TGTGCCGCACACAGGGAGAGCGCTGGAAACACCATATATTTT. Its translation: CAAHRESAGNTIYF.

The chain carries TRBV6-4 and TRBJ2-3, with 10 bases fitting TRBD2. The V gene's germline CDR1 is MRHNA and CDR2 SNTAGT. This CDR3 comprises 16 residues. The ends lost 7 bases at V and 1 base at J; junction bases unmatched: 8. The CDR3 bases are TGTGCCAGCAAGTCAACTAGCGGGGTGGGCACAGATACGCAGTATTTT. Translation: CASKSTSGVGTDTQYF.

This chain links TRBV28 with TRBJ2-1; 9 bases line up with TRBD2. This CDR3 spans 15 amino acids. Trimming at V came to 2 bases and at J to 4 bases, leaving 3 bases not matched to a gene. Germline CDR1 reads MDHEN; CDR2 reads SYDVKM. The CDR3 region has the DNA TGTGCCAGCAGTTTAGGGACTAGCCGATACAATGAGCAGTTCTTC. This sequence encodes CASSLGTSRYNEQFF.

The chain combines TRBV5-4 with TRBJ1-2, with 9 positions matching TRBD1. The CDR3 is made up of 14 amino acids. The V gene's germline CDR1 is SGHNT and CDR2 YYREEE (reference sequence). V shed 2 bases, J shed 4 bases, and the junction held 3 bases outside the gene matches. CDR3 residues: CASSFTGGSYGYTF. The DNA of the CDR3 is TGTGCCAGCAGCTTTACAGGGGGCAGCTATGGCTACACCTTC.

This clone appeared once. The chain links TRBV11-2 to TRBJ1-5; D is unclear. The CDR3 loop spans 13 amino acids. Trimming shortened V by 3 bases and J by 7 bases, and 10 bases separated the two germline ends. The germline gives CDR1 SGHAT, CDR2 FQNNGV. CDR3 DNA: TGTGCCAGCAGCTTGAGGGTCCGGCAGCCCCAGCATTTT. It specifies CASSLRVRQPQHF.

The chain carries TRBV2 and TRBJ2-7; 7 positions agree with TRBD2. There are 14 residues in the CDR3. The trim removed 8 bases at V and 0 bases at J, leaving 7 bases unmatched. Germline CDR1 and CDR2: SNHLY and FYNNEI. CDR3 sequence reads: CASAGTTSSYEQYF. In DNA, the CDR3 is TGTGCCAGCGCCGGGACTACTTCCTCCTACGAGCAGTACTTC.

CDR3 bases: TGTGCCAGCAGCCTAGAGCTAGCGGGACGGTACGAGCAGTACTTC. Translating gives CASSLELAGRYEQYF. The rearrangement joins TRBV7-2 to TRBJ2-7; 9 positions agree with TRBD2. The CDR3 is 15 residues long. Germline trimming cut 5 bases from V and 4 bases from J; bases unmatched to any gene: 9. Germline V gene sequence: CDR1 SGHTA, CDR2 FQGNSA.

The chain uses TRBV12-3 or TRBV12-4 and TRBJ2-7; TRBD1 might be the D (5 bases). This CDR3 region has 12 residues. Trimming shortened V by 7 bases and J by 3 bases, and 10 bases separated the two germline ends. The CDR3 DNA sequence: TGTGCCAGCAAACAGGTGGACTACGAGCAGTACTTC. This sequence encodes CASKQVDYEQYF.

The chain joins TRBV25-1 to TRBJ2-5; 9 nucleotides align to TRBD2. Germline loops: CDR1 MGHDK, CDR2 SYGVNS. The CDR3 length is 15 residues. The V gene end was trimmed by 7 bases and the J gene end by 5 bases; junction bases not matched to a gene: 11. The CDR3 DNA reads TGTGCCAGCAAAAGGTCTGCGGGAGGGGGGGAGACCCAGTACTTC. Its protein is CASKRSAGGGETQYF.

This chain uses TRBV6-5 with TRBJ1-4; D may be TRBD1 (5 bases). Looked up from germline, CDR1 is MNHEY and CDR2 is SVGAGI. CDR3 length equals 13 residues. V was shortened by 0 bases and J by 11 bases, with 10 bases between the two germline ends. CDR3 sequence reads: CASSYSKEGKLFF. The CDR3 DNA sequence: TGTGCCAGCAGTTACTCTAAGGAGGGGAAACTGTTTTTT.

Comments on this clone: The sample has other DNA sequences that encode this CDR3 too. The chain recombines TRBV7-9 with TRBJ2-7; perhaps TRBD2 as D (6 bases). This CDR3 is built from 14 residues. V lost 5 bases to trimming and J lost 0 bases, with 11 bases between them. In germline, CDR1 is SEHNR, CDR2 FQNEAQ (reference sequence). The CDR3 DNA reads as TGTGCCAGCAGCCCCCGGGGGAGCTCCTACGAGCAGTACTTC. Amino acid sequence: CASSPRGSSYEQYF. Full variable domain (remainder filled in from reference TRBV7-9 and TRBJ2-7): DTGVSQNPRHKITKRGQNVTFRCDPISEHNRLYWYRQTLGQGPEFLTYFQNEAQLEKSRLLSDRFSAERPKGSFSTLEIQRTEQGDSAMYLCASSPRGSSYEQYFGPGTRLTVT.

This chain links TRBV7-2 with TRBJ2-7; the D is unclear. CDR1 and CDR2 (germline): SGHTA, FQGNSA. The CDR3 length is 16 residues. V lost 5 bases and J 0 bases, leaving 17 bases between the germline ends. Here the CDR3 DNA reads TGTGCCAGCAGCCTAGACCCGGCAGGAAGCTCCTACGAGCAGTACTTC. It specifies CASSLDPAGSSYEQYF.

The chain uses TRBV19 and TRBJ2-7; TRBD1 matches 7 bases. This CDR3 comprises 13 residues. With 3 bases clipped from V and 4 bases from J, the junction kept 3 bases outside the gene matches. Germline-derived CDR1 and CDR2 are LNHDA and SQIVND (reference sequence). For the CDR3, the DNA is TGTGCCAGTAGTATGAACAGGGGTTACGAGCAGTACTTC. Protein product: CASSMNRGYEQYF.

The chain joins TRBV7-9 to TRBJ2-7; D is possibly TRBD1 (5 bases). Germline lookup yields CDR1 SEHNR and CDR2 FQNEAQ (reference sequence). Trimming took 6 bases from V and 12 from J, leaving 18 bases between them. This CDR3 spans 12 amino acids. The DNA of the CDR3 is TGTGCCAGCAGAACCGACAGTCAAGGGCTGTACTTC. Translation gives CASRTDSQGLYF.

The chain combines TRBV10-3 with TRBJ1-2, with 8 nucleotides matching TRBD1. V was pared by 7 bases and J by 4 bases, with 5 bases of the junction left unmatched. This CDR3 has 13 amino acids. CDR1 and CDR2 (germline): ENHRY, SYGVKD. This CDR3 reads CAINTGTGYGYTF. DNA for the CDR3: TGTGCCATCAATACCGGGACAGGCTATGGCTACACCTTC.

V is TRBV7-3 and J is TRBJ1-1; D gene ambiguous. Trimming pared 3 bases from V and 7 bases from J, leaving 21 bases between. CDR1 and CDR2 (germline): SGHTA, FQGTGA. The CDR3 runs 16 residues. CDR3 DNA sequence: TGTGCCAGCAGCTTCCAAGCTGGGCGCCCCAGAGATGAAGCTTTCTTT. Translation gives CASSFQAGRPRDEAFF.

The chain combines TRBV7-6 with TRBJ2-1; 7 bases line up with TRBD1. Per the germline V gene, CDR1 is SGHVS and CDR2 is FNYEAQ. The trim removed 5 bases at V and 3 bases at J, leaving 10 bases unmatched. The CDR3 extends over 16 amino acids. The CDR3 bases are TGTGCCAGCAGCCGGACAGGAGAAAGGAACTACAATGAGCAGTTCTTC. This codes for CASSRTGERNYNEQFF.

In this sample, this clone turned up a few times. The gene calls are TRBV5-8 and TRBJ2-2; no reliable D call. The V and J ends lost 2 bases and 4 bases respectively, with 9 bases between them. CDR3 length: 14 residues. The germline V gene encodes CDR1 SGHTS and CDR2 YDEGEE. The CDR3 sequence: CASSFYFATGELFF. The CDR3, as DNA: TGTGCCAGCAGCTTTTACTTTGCCACCGGGGAGCTGTTTTTT. Variable domain in full (rest from reference TRBV5-8 and TRBJ2-2): EAGVTQSPTHLIKTRGQQATLRCSPISGHTSVYWYQQALGLGLQFLLWYDEGEERNRGNFPPRFSGRQFPNYSSELNVNALELEDSALYLCASSFYFATGELFFGEGSRLTVL.

V gene TRBV4-1 combines with J gene TRBJ1-5, with a weak D call TRBD1 (5 bases). The V gene's germline CDR1 is MGHRA and CDR2 YSYEKL. V lost 4 bases, J lost 1 base, and 23 bases lay in between. This CDR3 has 19 residues. The CDR3 protein is CASSPHLGTLGGSNQPQHF. CDR3 nucleotide sequence: TGCGCCAGCAGCCCACACTTAGGGACCCTCGGGGGGAGCAATCAGCCCCAGCATTTT.

In the case of this clone: Other DNA sequences in the same sample also yield this CDR3. This rearrangement joins TRBV29-1 to TRBJ2-5; 15 bases are a match to TRBD2. This CDR3 region has 14 residues. V gave up 6 bases and J gave up 4 bases; unmatched junction bases: 3. The V gene's germline CDR1 is SQVTM and CDR2 ANQGSEA. This CDR3 is CSVRTSGRAETQYF. The CDR3, as DNA: TGCAGCGTCCGGACTAGCGGGAGGGCAGAGACCCAGTACTTC.

The chain uses TRBV15 and TRBJ2-1; D ambiguous. In germline, CDR1 is LNHNV, CDR2 YYDKDF (reference sequence). The V end lost 2 bases, the J end lost 2 bases, and 13 bases lay between the germline ends. This CDR3 comprises 16 residues. Here the CDR3 DNA reads TGTGCCACCAGCAGACAAGTTAGTCCACCCTACAATGAGCAGTTCTTC. This encodes CATSRQVSPPYNEQFF.

The genes are TRBV7-8 and TRBJ2-3; 13 nucleotides match TRBD2. The CDR3 is made up of 16 amino acids. V shed 5 bases and J 5 bases; nucleotides not matched to a gene: 7. Germline V gene lookup returns CDR1 SGHVS and CDR2 FQNEAQ. The CDR3 reads CASSPRTSGGKDTQYF. The CDR3 DNA follows: TGTGCCAGCAGCCCGCGGACTAGCGGGGGAAAAGATACGCAGTATTTT.

This chain joins TRBV9 and TRBJ2-3; TRBD1 might be the D (5 bases). CDR3 length equals 15 residues. V lost 4 bases, J lost 1 base, and 13 bases lay in between. From germline, CDR1 is SGDLS and CDR2 YYNGEE. CDR3 sequence (DNA): TGTGCCAGCAGCCTAGAGGCAGGGCGCACAGATACGCAGTATTTT. The encoded protein is CASSLEAGRTDTQYF.

This clone was seen once. The chain is built from TRBV5-1 and TRBJ2-7; 8 bases map to TRBD1. The CDR3 extends over 16 amino acids. Germline V lookup: CDR1 SGHRS, CDR2 YFSETQ. With V trimmed by 2 bases and J by 0 bases, 7 bases remained unmatched. This CDR3 is CASSFSEQGGSYEQYF. Here the CDR3 DNA reads TGCGCCAGCAGCTTTTCGGAACAGGGGGGCTCCTACGAGCAGTACTTC.

The genes are TRBV27 and TRBJ2-1, with 7 bases aligning to TRBD2. The CDR3 sequence is 14 residues long. Germline V CDR1 and CDR2: MNHEY, SMNVEV (reference sequence). The junction had 9 bases not matched to a gene; V was cut back by 7 bases and J by 6 bases. CDR3 nucleotides: TGTGCCAGCACCATGGGCGGGAGCCCCAATGAGCAGTTCTTC. It encodes CASTMGGSPNEQFF.

V is TRBV9 and J is TRBJ2-2; D not certain. The CDR3 loop spans 12 amino acids. The germline CDR1 and CDR2 sequences are SGDLS and YYNGEE. V lost 4 bases and J 4 bases, leaving 5 bases between the germline ends. CDR3 bases: TGTGCCAGCAGCCGTTTCACCGGGGAGCTGTTTTTT. Amino acid sequence: CASSRFTGELFF.

The V gene is TRBV9, the J gene TRBJ2-5; 13 bases map to TRBD2. The CDR3 has 14 residues. Germline CDR1 SGDLS, CDR2 YYNGEE. With V trimmed by 3 bases and J by 5 bases, 1 base remained unmatched. CDR3 protein: CASSATSGGETQYF. In DNA form, the CDR3 reads TGTGCCAGCAGCGCGACTAGCGGGGGGGAGACCCAGTACTTC. Looking up the rest from reference TRBV9 and TRBJ2-5 gives the full variable domain: DSGVTQTPKHLITATGQRVTLRCSPRSGDLSVYWYQQSLDQGLQFLIQYYNGEERAKGNILERFSAQQFPDLHSELNLSSLELGDSALYFCASSATSGGETQYFGPGTRLLVL.

The V and J genes are TRBV28 and TRBJ2-5; TRBD1 might be the D (6 bases). The CDR3 has 15 amino acids. Trimming shortened V by 3 bases and J by 6 bases, and 17 bases separated the two germline ends. Germline assignment: CDR1 MDHEN and CDR2 SYDVKM. CDR3 residues: CASSLPGRGGKTQYF. CDR3 nucleotides: TGTGCCAGCAGTTTGCCCGGCAGGGGTGGGAAGACCCAGTACTTC.

The V call is TRBV30, the J call TRBJ1-6, with TRBD1 matching over 11 bases. The CDR3 runs 19 residues. Per germline, CDR1 GTSNPN and CDR2 SVGIG (reference sequence). The J segment lost 0 bases and the V segment lost 5 bases, leaving 12 bases of the junction unmatched. This CDR3 is CAWEARTGGLFSYNSPLHF. The CDR3, as DNA: TGTGCCTGGGAGGCCCGGACAGGGGGCCTTTTCTCCTATAATTCACCCCTCCACTTT.